The clone carrying this TCR beta chain rates as medium-sized. As yet, its antigen is unknown. The sample is drawn from a study of tumor-infiltrating lymphocytes in primary liver carcinoma. Study outcomes and limitations: Blood had a significantly lower top-250-clone fraction than tumors did (p = 0.039). Tumor-adjacent and tumor-blood pairs displayed less overlap than did pairs of tumor regions.

Co-extraction of both nucleic acids (RNA and DNA) used about 18-34 mg of unsorted bulk tissue. Chronic HBV infection, untreated so far, was present in the patients. The authors made TCR beta cDNA from approximately 500 ng total RNA with a constant-region primer. Three nested multiplex PCR rounds, a slightly modified ARM-PCR method, built the TCR beta libraries. TRBV1-TRBV30 forward primers and a C-beta reverse primer were used in the first two PCR rounds, which each ran for 10 cycles. TCRdb ran MiXCR on the multiplex PCR reads and lists one entry per CDR3 protein. This sample has more than 90,000 distinct CDR3 sequences, with around 73% found just once. The germline gives CDR1 SGHAT, CDR2 FQNNGV. The CDR3 contains 16 residues. The ends were cut back, 5 bases at V and 0 bases at J, with 16 bases in the middle.

The material sequenced was liver tumor tissue from sampling region 2. Subset here: tumor region T2, inferior pole. This receptor was identified in a woman aged 55-69 years with primary liver carcinoma and hepatitis B virus infection. The chain couples TRBV11-2 to TRBJ2-5, with D tentatively TRBD2 (5 bases). The CDR3 nucleotides read TGTGCCAGCAGCCAACCTTGGGGAGCGTACCAAGAGACCCAGTACTTC. Translation gives CASSQPWGAYQETQYF.